The 31 T cell receptor beta chains below all came from one sample that was sequenced in a study of T cells of healthy individuals. MiXCR was run by TCRdb on the 5' RACE reads, yielding one entry per CDR3 protein. This sample has about 57,000 distinct CDR3 sequences, with 15% to 20% found just once. Receptors originate from a human donor in good health.

This chain joins TRBV20-1 and TRBJ2-1, with 7 bases fitting TRBD2. Germline CDR1 reads DFQATT; CDR2 reads SNEGSKA (reference sequence). The junction had 12 bases not matched to a gene; V was cut back by 4 bases and J by 6 bases. This CDR3 has 15 residues. The DNA for the CDR3 is TGCAGTGCTAACGAAGCGGGACCCGAATTCAATGAGCAGTTCTTC. Its protein is CSANEAGPEFNEQFF.

This clonotype occurred many times. V gene TRBV7-9 combines with J gene TRBJ1-5, with D uncertain. The CDR3 is made up of 13 amino acids. Germline V gene sequence: CDR1 SEHNR, CDR2 FQNEAQ (reference sequence). Trimming left V 1 base short and J 6 bases short, with 7 bases between. This CDR3 reads CASSLGVSQPQHF. CDR3 sequence (DNA): TGTGCCAGCAGCTTAGGGGTGAGTCAGCCCCAGCATTTT.

The rearrangement uses TRBV6-5 and TRBJ1-2; 9 bases match TRBD1. V lost 5 bases and J lost 6; bases outside the gene matches: 13. This CDR3 has 16 amino acids. CDR1 is MNHEY and CDR2 is SVGAGI in the germline V gene. CDR3 bases: TGTGCCAGCAGTCCCCCCTCCGGGACAGGGCCGAATGGCTACACCTTC. This gives the protein CASSPPSGTGPNGYTF.

This rearrangement joins TRBV6-5 to TRBJ1-4; 7 positions match TRBD1. The CDR3 runs 15 residues. Germline V gives CDR1 MNHEY, CDR2 SVGAGI. V dropped 6 bases and J dropped 7; count of bases not matched to a gene: 11. The CDR3 reads CASSPRTGDLEKLFF. Here the CDR3 DNA reads TGTGCCAGCAGCCCTAGGACAGGTGATCTTGAAAAACTGTTTTTT.

The chain has TRBV20-1 and TRBJ1-5, with D unresolved. Germline-derived CDR1 and CDR2 are DFQATT and SNEGSKA (reference sequence). The CDR3 is made up of 15 amino acids. V was shortened by 2 bases and J by 3 bases, with 14 bases between the two germline ends. As DNA, the CDR3 is TGCAGTGCTAGAAGGTCCGCCAATAACAATCAGCCCCAGCATTTT. Amino acids: CSARRSANNNQPQHF.

Only a few counts were recorded for this clonotype. This chain joins TRBV20-1 and TRBJ2-7; no firm D call. Germline V gene data show CDR1 as DFQATT and CDR2 as SNEGSKA (reference sequence). The CDR3 is made up of 13 amino acids. The V and J ends lost 5 bases and 1 base respectively, with 12 bases between them. CDR3 DNA sequence: TGCAGTGCTCATCACCTCCTTTCCTACGAGCAGTACTTC. Amino acids: CSAHHLLSYEQYF.

This clonotype showed up many times. This chain uses TRBV28 with TRBJ2-3; TRBD2 agrees at 9 bases. This CDR3 has 17 amino acids. Losses at the gene ends were 1 base for V and 1 base for J; bases not matched to a gene: 6. Germline CDR1 reads MDHEN; CDR2 reads SYDVKM. Here the CDR3 DNA reads TGTGCCAGCAGTTTATATACTGGCGGGGGGGGCACAGATACGCAGTATTTT. This gives the protein CASSLYTGGGGTDTQYF.

This clonotype occurred a few times. The genes are TRBV3-1 and TRBJ2-7, with 7 bases aligning to TRBD2. This CDR3 spans 16 amino acids. Germline lookup yields CDR1 LGHDT and CDR2 YNNKEL (reference sequence). V lost 3 bases and J lost 1; bases outside the gene matches: 9. The CDR3 DNA sequence: TGTGCCAGCAGCCAGGCCCCGAGCGGGGTATCCTACGAGCAGTACTTC. Residues: CASSQAPSGVSYEQYF.

The V call is TRBV20-1, the J call TRBJ2-7; unclear D gene. This CDR3 has 14 residues. The germline V and J ends were trimmed by 4 bases and 2 bases, with 15 bases remaining between them. Germline CDR1 is DFQATT and CDR2 is SNEGSKA (reference sequence). CDR3 in DNA: TGCAGTGCTACCCCCGACGGGTTTGCCTACGAGCAGTACTTC. It specifies CSATPDGFAYEQYF.

This clonotype occurred many times. V is TRBV24-1 and J is TRBJ1-4, with a possible D match to TRBD1 (5 bases). This CDR3 has 13 amino acids. V was pared by 4 bases and J by 8 bases, with 10 bases between. In germline, CDR1 is KGHDR, CDR2 SFDVKD. The CDR3 nucleotides are TGTGCCACCAGTGACGGGGGACGGGAAAAACTGTTTTTT. Translation gives CATSDGGREKLFF.

This clonotype has a count of ten or more. V and J are TRBV5-4 and TRBJ2-3; D is ambiguous. Germline lookup yields CDR1 SGHNT and CDR2 YYREEE (reference sequence). V dropped 5 bases and J dropped 1 base, with 8 bases sitting between them. CDR3 size: 13 residues. CDR3 protein: CASRVGGTDTQYF. DNA for the CDR3: TGTGCCAGCAGGGTTGGGGGCACAGATACGCAGTATTTT.

This clonotype was picked up a small number of times. The rearrangement uses TRBV4-2 and TRBJ1-4; D unresolved. Germline loops: CDR1 LGHNA, CDR2 YNFKEQ. The V gene lost 7 bases and the J gene lost 12 bases, with 21 bases spanning the gap. The CDR3 contains 14 residues. The CDR3 DNA sequence: TGTGCCAGCAAACCAACCCTCTCCTCCCCGGAACTGTTTTTT. Translation gives CASKPTLSSPELFF.

This clonotype was detected many times. V and J are TRBV18 and TRBJ1-2; TRBD1 matches 8 bases. The CDR3 sequence is 15 residues long. Germline CDR1 and CDR2: KGHSH and LQKENI. V lost 3 bases and J lost 7; bases outside the gene matches: 10. CDR3 residues: CASSPNPGTGRGYTF. DNA for the CDR3: TGTGCCAGCTCACCGAATCCCGGGACAGGTCGTGGCTACACCTTC.

This clonotype was observed many times. This chain joins TRBV15 and TRBJ2-7; no definite D call. This CDR3 is 17 amino acids long. Germline V gene lookup returns CDR1 LNHNV and CDR2 YYDKDF (reference sequence). V was cut by 0 bases and J by 0 bases, with 15 bases left in between. CDR3 bases: TGTGCCACCAGCAGAGATTCTAGGGCCTCATTCTCCTACGAGCAGTACTTC. This gives the protein CATSRDSRASFSYEQYF.

This clonotype was counted at least ten times. The chain employs TRBV7-7 and TRBJ1-1; no clear D. The ends were cut back, 3 bases at V and 1 base at J, with 6 bases in the middle. CDR1 and CDR2 (germline): SSHAT, FNYEAQ (reference sequence). This CDR3 comprises 13 residues. The CDR3 nucleotides are TGTGCCAGCAGCTTGTATGAGAACACTGAAGCTTTCTTT. It specifies CASSLYENTEAFF.

This clonotype was seen many times. This chain joins TRBV12-3 or TRBV12-4 and TRBJ2-4, with D perhaps TRBD1 or TRBD2 (5 bases each). V lost 3 bases and J lost 6, with 9 bases in between. The CDR3 runs 13 residues. CDR3 in amino acids: CASSFPGTNIQYF. CDR3 sequence (DNA): TGTGCCAGCAGTTTTCCAGGGACAAACATTCAGTACTTC.

This chain joins TRBV6-6 and TRBJ1-5; D might be TRBD1 (6 bases). This CDR3 is 13 amino acids long. Trimming removed 7 bases at V and 4 bases at J, with 11 bases between. The V gene's germline CDR1 is MNHNY and CDR2 SVGAGI (reference sequence). CDR3 in amino acids: CASNLQGNQPQHF. The DNA for the CDR3 is TGTGCCAGCAACTTACAGGGAAATCAGCCCCAGCATTTT.

This clonotype occurred many times. The V gene is TRBV6-6, the J gene TRBJ2-5, with a weak D call TRBD1 (5 bases). The CDR3 runs 17 residues. CDR1 is MNHNY and CDR2 is SVGAGI in the germline V gene (reference sequence). Trimming cost V 3 bases and J 0 bases, with 17 bases left between them. The CDR3 protein is CASSYPRTLWYQETQYF. CDR3 coding DNA: TGTGCCAGCAGTTATCCCCGGACACTCTGGTACCAAGAGACCCAGTACTTC.

This clonotype was detected many times. The chain is built from TRBV11-2 and TRBJ2-5; TRBD2 agrees at 7 bases. This CDR3 has 15 amino acids. J was trimmed by 2 bases and V by 4 bases; bases with no gene match: 7. Per the germline V gene, CDR1 is SGHAT and CDR2 is FQNNGV. CDR3 in DNA: TGTGCCAGCAGCTCGGCGGGGGTTTGGCAAGAGACCCAGTACTTC. Its translation is CASSSAGVWQETQYF.

This clonotype came up a few times. The rearrangement links TRBV7-3 to TRBJ2-3, with D hard to call. Germline V gives CDR1 SGHTA, CDR2 FQGTGA. This CDR3 has 13 amino acids. The V end was cut by 2 bases, the J end by 4 bases, with 7 bases between. CDR3 nucleotides: TGTGCCAGCAGCTTACCCTCAGCAGATACGCAGTATTTT. Encoded protein: CASSLPSADTQYF.

The rearrangement uses TRBV3-1 and TRBJ2-1; D is uncertain. This CDR3 contains 15 residues. In germline, CDR1 is LGHDT, CDR2 YNNKEL (reference sequence). V was pared by 8 bases and J by 0 bases, with 14 bases between. DNA of the CDR3: TGTGCCAGCTCTCCTGGGATTAGCTCCTACAATGAGCAGTTCTTC. Translated: CASSPGISSYNEQFF.

J is TRBJ2-7 and V is TRBV20-1; 7 bases agree with TRBD1. After removal of 4 bases from V and 0 bases from J, the junction contained 0 bases not matched to a gene. Germline CDR1 and CDR2: DFQATT and SNEGSKA (reference sequence). There are 12 residues in the CDR3. The CDR3 DNA reads as TGCAGTGCTAACAGGGGCTCCTACGAGCAGTACTTC. Amino acids: CSANRGSYEQYF.

The chain employs TRBV20-1 and TRBJ1-1, with D perhaps TRBD1 (5 bases). V gave up 3 bases and J gave up 11 bases, with 16 bases separating them. The CDR3 has 12 residues. Looked up from germline, CDR1 is DFQATT and CDR2 is SNEGSKA (reference sequence). The CDR3 DNA reads TGCAGTGCTAGTGGCCCCCAGGGACCGGCTTTCTTT. Protein product: CSASGPQGPAFF.

The chain combines TRBV28 with TRBJ1-5; D remains ambiguous. This CDR3 contains 15 residues. Germline V gene lookup returns CDR1 MDHEN and CDR2 SYDVKM. With 5 bases removed from V and 2 bases from J, the gap between germline ends came to 13 bases. In DNA form, the CDR3 reads TGTGCCAGCAGTACTCCGGTAGTGGGCAATCAGCCCCAGCATTTT. It yields the protein CASSTPVVGNQPQHF.

This chain connects TRBV7-2 to TRBJ2-3; D may be TRBD2 (5 bases). The CDR3 is made up of 18 amino acids. Germline V gene data show CDR1 as SGHTA and CDR2 as FQGNSA. Deletions cut 5 bases from V and 2 bases from J, with 23 bases between. The CDR3 loop is CASSPLSASTIFTDTQYF. For the CDR3, the DNA is TGTGCCAGCAGCCCCCTGAGCGCTAGCACAATATTCACAGATACGCAGTATTTT.

The sample holds many counts of this clonotype. DNA for the CDR3: TGTGCCAGCAGCTTGGGCCGGGAGCGTGGATATGGCTACACCTTC. Its translation: CASSLGRERGYGYTF. The V call is TRBV5-4, the J call TRBJ1-2; D is unclear. The CDR3 is 15 amino acids. The V gene lost 0 bases and the J gene lost 5 bases, with 14 bases spanning the gap. CDR1 is SGHNT, CDR2 YYREEE, per germline (reference sequence).

This chain links TRBV28 with TRBJ2-3; D might be TRBD2 (6 bases). V lost 5 bases, J lost 2 bases, and 14 bases lay in between. CDR1 is MDHEN, CDR2 SYDVKM, per germline. There are 15 residues in the CDR3. DNA for the CDR3: TGTGCCAGCAGTCACGGGGCGGGGATCACAGATACGCAGTATTTT. Encoded protein: CASSHGAGITDTQYF.

This clonotype was counted at least ten times. V usage is TRBV4-3 and J usage is TRBJ1-5; D may be TRBD1 (5 bases). Trimming took off 0 bases at V and 3 bases at J, with 12 bases between the two ends. CDR1 is LGHNA and CDR2 is YSLEER in the germline V gene. The CDR3 has 16 residues. The CDR3 sequence is CASSQDRRGPNQPQHF. CDR3 in DNA: TGCGCCAGCAGCCAAGATCGGAGGGGCCCCAATCAGCCCCAGCATTTT.

The chain recombines TRBV19 with TRBJ2-3, with TRBD1 matching 8 bases. CDR1 LNHDA and CDR2 SQIVND come from the germline V gene (reference sequence). The CDR3 covers 15 residues. V gave up 1 base and J gave up 4 bases; unmatched junction bases: 4. CDR3 DNA sequence: TGTGCCAGTAGTATAGTCGCGACAGGGGCAGATACGCAGTATTTT. As protein: CASSIVATGADTQYF. The full variable domain, in which reference TRBV19 and TRBJ2-3 provide the parts outside the CDR3, is DGGITQSPKYLFRKEGQNVTLSCEQNLNHDAMYWYRQDPGQGLRLIYYSQIVNDFQKGDIAEGYSVSREKKESFPLTVTSAQKNPTAFYLCASSIVATGADTQYFGPGTRLTVL.

This clonotype was counted many times. The rearrangement links TRBV4-3 to TRBJ2-1; tentative D call: TRBD2 (7 bases). The germline V and J ends were trimmed by 2 bases and 3 bases, with 14 bases remaining between them. The CDR3 sequence is 16 residues long. Germline V gives CDR1 LGHNA, CDR2 YSLEER. As DNA, the CDR3 is TGCGCCAGCAGCCAATCGGGGGCGGGAGACTACAATGAGCAGTTCTTC. This translates into CASSQSGAGDYNEQFF.

The V gene is TRBV6-1, the J gene TRBJ2-3; the match to TRBD2 covers 7 bases. Germline V gene lookup returns CDR1 MNHNS and CDR2 SASEGT. The length of the CDR3 is 14 residues. V lost 4 bases, J lost 3 bases, and 4 bases stayed unmatched. CDR3 protein: CASSVTSWTDTQYF. The CDR3 bases are TGTGCCAGCAGTGTGACTAGCTGGACAGATACGCAGTATTTT.